One T cell receptor beta chain is described in this entry. Its target is unknown. The CDR3 totals 14 residues. Germline-derived CDR1 and CDR2 are SQVTM and ANQGSEA. J lost 6 bases, V lost 6 bases, and 11 bases had no gene match. The entry originates in a study of T cell responses to AZD1222 COVID-19 vaccine. Study-wide results and caveats: Repertoires in all cases were sampled only once the peak T cell response had passed.

Only in-frame clones appear in the TCRdb table, and some are missing; sequencing was by immunoSEQ multiplex PCR. This table has tens of thousands of clones, roughly 87% appearing once. The sequencing here drew on peripheral blood, taken on day 0 of AZD1222 vaccination. This receptor was taken from an adult in good health. The chain links TRBV29-1 to TRBJ2-3; 8 positions match TRBD2. This CDR3 reads CSVNKAGGDDTQYF. The CDR3 nucleotides read TGCAGCGTGAATAAGGCGGGAGGAGACGATACGCAGTATTTT.